This TCR beta chain stems from a study of T cells in Graves' hyperthyroidism and ophthalmopathy. This clonotype has only a few counts. Antigen unknown. Germline assignment: CDR1 LGHNA and CDR2 YNFKEQ. The V and J ends lost 0 bases and 9 bases respectively, with 6 bases between them. This CDR3 comprises 13 residues. Hyperthyroidism, newly diagnosed and lasting under 2 months, affected patients aged 18 to 65. Isolation of PBMCs was performed on about 10 ml fresh peripheral blood. Template material for amplifying TCR beta CDR3 regions consisted of RNA transcripts. Initially, a first-round RT-PCR of the TCR CDR3 employed the HTBI primer set. TCRdb passed the multiplex PCR reads through MiXCR, listing each CDR3 protein once. The sample gives about 840,000 distinct CDR3 sequences, roughly 37% of which show up once; over 8% is in the top ten. Notes on the study in general: A median around 5.9 months before onset, the model predicted ophthalmopathy.

The sequenced material came from blood. This clonotype was sampled from a man aged 18 to 29 with Graves' hyperthyroidism. The chain combines TRBV4-2 with TRBJ1-6; D not resolved. CDR3 loop: CASSQERTSPLHF. The CDR3 DNA is TGTGCCAGCAGCCAAGAAAGGACTTCACCCCTCCACTTT.